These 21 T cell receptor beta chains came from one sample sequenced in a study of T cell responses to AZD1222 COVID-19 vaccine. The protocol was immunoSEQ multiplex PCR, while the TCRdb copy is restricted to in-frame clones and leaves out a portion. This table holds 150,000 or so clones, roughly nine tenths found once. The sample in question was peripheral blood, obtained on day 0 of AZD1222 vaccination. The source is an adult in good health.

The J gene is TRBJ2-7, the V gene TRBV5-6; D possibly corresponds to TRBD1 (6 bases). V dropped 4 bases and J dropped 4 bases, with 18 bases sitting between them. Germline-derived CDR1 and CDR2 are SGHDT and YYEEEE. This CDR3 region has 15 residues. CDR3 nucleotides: TGTGCCAGCAGCCCTGGGGGCAGGGGATTGTACGAGCAGTACTTC. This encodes CASSPGGRGLYEQYF.

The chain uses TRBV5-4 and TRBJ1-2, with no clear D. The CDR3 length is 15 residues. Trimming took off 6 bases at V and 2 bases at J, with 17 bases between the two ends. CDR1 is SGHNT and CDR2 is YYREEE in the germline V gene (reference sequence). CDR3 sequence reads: CASTSIPRRNYGYTF. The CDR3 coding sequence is TGTGCCAGCACCTCAATACCCAGGCGAAACTATGGCTACACCTTC.

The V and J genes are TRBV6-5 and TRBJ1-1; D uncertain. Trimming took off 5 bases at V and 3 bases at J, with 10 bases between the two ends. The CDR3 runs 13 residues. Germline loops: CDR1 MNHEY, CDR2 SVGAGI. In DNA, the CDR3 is TGTGCCAGCAGTCCTGAGGGAGACACTGAAGCTTTCTTT. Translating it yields CASSPEGDTEAFF.

The CDR3 loop is CASSLVRRSTEAFF. CDR3 nucleotides: TGTGCCAGCAGCTTGGTGAGGAGGAGCACTGAAGCTTTCTTT. The rearrangement joins TRBV5-6 to TRBJ1-1; the D is unclear. Germline V gives CDR1 SGHDT, CDR2 YYEEEE. Trimming shortened V by 0 bases and J by 4 bases, and 10 bases separated the two germline ends. This CDR3 is 14 amino acids long.

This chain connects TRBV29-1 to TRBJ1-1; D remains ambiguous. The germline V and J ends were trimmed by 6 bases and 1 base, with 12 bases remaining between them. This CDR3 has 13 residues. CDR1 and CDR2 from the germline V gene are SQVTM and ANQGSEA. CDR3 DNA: TGCAGCGTCTTGACTGGATCGAACACTGAAGCTTTCTTT. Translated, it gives CSVLTGSNTEAFF.

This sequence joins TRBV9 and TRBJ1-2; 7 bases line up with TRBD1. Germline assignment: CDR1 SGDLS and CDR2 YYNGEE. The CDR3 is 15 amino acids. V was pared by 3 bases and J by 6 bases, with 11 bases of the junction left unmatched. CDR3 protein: CASSAHTQGLNGYTF. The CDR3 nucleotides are TGTGCCAGCAGCGCTCACACACAGGGGTTAAATGGCTACACCTTC.

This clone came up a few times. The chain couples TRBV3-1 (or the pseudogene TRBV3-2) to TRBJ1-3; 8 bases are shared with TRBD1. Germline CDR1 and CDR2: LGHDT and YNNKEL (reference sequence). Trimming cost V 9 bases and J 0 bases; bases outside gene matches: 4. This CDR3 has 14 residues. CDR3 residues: CASKDRDSGNTIYF. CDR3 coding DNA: TGTGCCAGTAAGGACAGGGACTCTGGAAACACCATATATTTT.

CDR3: CASSLGGAGTDTQYF. As DNA, the CDR3 is TGTGCCAGCAGTTTGGGGGGAGCGGGCACAGATACGCAGTATTTT. V gene TRBV28 combines with J gene TRBJ2-3; TRBD2 is a possible D gene (6 bases). The CDR3 is made up of 15 amino acids. V was cut by 3 bases and J by 1 base, with 11 bases left in between. Germline loops: CDR1 MDHEN, CDR2 SYDVKM.

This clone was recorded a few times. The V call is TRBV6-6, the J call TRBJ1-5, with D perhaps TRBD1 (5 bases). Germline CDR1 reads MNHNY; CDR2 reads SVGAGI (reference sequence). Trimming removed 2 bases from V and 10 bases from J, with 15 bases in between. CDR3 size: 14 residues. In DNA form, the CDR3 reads TGTGCCAGCAGTTACGGGCAGGGCCATTCACCCCAGCATTTT. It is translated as CASSYGQGHSPQHF.

CDR3 loop: CASSYSRNAITEAFF. CDR3 DNA sequence: TGTGCCAGCAGTTACTCGAGGAATGCGATCACTGAAGCTTTCTTT. This rearrangement joins TRBV6-5 to TRBJ1-1; the D is unclear. The CDR3 sequence is 15 residues long. Germline V gene lookup returns CDR1 MNHEY and CDR2 SVGAGI. V lost 0 bases and J 4 bases, leaving 12 bases between the germline ends.

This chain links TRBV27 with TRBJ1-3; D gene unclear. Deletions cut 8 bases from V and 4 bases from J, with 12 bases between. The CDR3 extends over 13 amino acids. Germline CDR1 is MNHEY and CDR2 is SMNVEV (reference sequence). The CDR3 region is CASSPAGGNTIYF. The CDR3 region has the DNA TGTGCCAGCTCCCCGGCGGGAGGAAACACCATATATTTT.

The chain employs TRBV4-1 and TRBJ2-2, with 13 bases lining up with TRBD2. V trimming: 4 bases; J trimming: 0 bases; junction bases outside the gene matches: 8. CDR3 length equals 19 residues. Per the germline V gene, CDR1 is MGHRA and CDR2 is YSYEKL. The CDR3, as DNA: TGCGCCAGCAGCCGACTACTAGCGGGAGGGCCCCCGAACACCGGGGAGCTGTTTTTT. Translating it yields CASSRLLAGGPPNTGELFF.

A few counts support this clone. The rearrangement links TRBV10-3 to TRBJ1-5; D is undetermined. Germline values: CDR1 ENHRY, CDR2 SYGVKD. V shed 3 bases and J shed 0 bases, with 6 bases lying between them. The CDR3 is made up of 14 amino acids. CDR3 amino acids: CAISDSSSNQPQHF. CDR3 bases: TGTGCCATCAGTGACTCCAGTAGCAATCAGCCCCAGCATTTT.

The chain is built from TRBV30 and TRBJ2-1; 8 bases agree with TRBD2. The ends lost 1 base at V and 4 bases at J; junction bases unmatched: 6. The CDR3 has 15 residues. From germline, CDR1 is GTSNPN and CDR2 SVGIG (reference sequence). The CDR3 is CAWSATSGRYNEQFF. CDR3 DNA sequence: TGTGCCTGGAGTGCAACTAGCGGTCGATACAATGAGCAGTTCTTC.

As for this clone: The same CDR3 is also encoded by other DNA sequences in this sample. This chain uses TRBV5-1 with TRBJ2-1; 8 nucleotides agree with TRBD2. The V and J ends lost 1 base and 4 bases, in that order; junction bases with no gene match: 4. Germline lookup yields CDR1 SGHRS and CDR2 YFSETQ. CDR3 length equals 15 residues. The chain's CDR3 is CASSLTSGSYNEQFF. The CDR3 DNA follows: TGCGCCAGCAGCTTGACTAGCGGAAGTTACAATGAGCAGTTCTTC.

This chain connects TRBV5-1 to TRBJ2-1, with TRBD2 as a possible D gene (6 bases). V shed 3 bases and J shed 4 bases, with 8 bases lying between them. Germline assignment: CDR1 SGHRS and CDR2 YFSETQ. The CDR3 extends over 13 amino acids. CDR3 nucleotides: TGCGCCAGCAGCTGGGGGGATTACAATGAGCAGTTCTTC. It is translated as CASSWGDYNEQFF. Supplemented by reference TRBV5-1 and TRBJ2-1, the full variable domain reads KAGVTQTPRYLIKTRGQQVTLSCSPISGHRSVSWYQQTPGQGLQFLFEYFSETQRNKGNFPGRFSGRQFSNSRSEMNVSTLELGDSALYLCASSWGDYNEQFFGPGTRLTVL.

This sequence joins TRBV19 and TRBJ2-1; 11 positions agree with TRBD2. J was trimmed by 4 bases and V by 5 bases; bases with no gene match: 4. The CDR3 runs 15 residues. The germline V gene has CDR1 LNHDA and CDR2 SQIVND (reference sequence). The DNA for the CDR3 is TGTGCCAGTAGTCCGGGACTAGCGGAGTACAATGAGCAGTTCTTC. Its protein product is CASSPGLAEYNEQFF.

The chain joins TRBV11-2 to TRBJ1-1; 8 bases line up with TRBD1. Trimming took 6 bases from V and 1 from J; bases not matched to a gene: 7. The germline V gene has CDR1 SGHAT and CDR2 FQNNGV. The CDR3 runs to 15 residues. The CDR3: CASRYYRGRNTEAFF. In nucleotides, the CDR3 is TGTGCCAGCAGATACTACAGGGGGAGGAACACTGAAGCTTTCTTT. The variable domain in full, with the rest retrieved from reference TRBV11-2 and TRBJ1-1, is EAGVAQSPRYKIIEKRQSVAFWCNPISGHATLYWYQQILGQGPKLLIQFQNNGVVDDSQLPKDRFSAERLKGVDSTLKIQPAKLEDSAVYLCASRYYRGRNTEAFFGQGTRLTVV.

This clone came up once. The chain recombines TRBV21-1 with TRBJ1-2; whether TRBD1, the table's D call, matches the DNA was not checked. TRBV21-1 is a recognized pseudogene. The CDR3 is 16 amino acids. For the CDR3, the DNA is TGTGCCAGCAGCAAACCCCCGGGACAGGCGACTGGCGGCTACACCTTC. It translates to CASSKPPGQATGGYTF.

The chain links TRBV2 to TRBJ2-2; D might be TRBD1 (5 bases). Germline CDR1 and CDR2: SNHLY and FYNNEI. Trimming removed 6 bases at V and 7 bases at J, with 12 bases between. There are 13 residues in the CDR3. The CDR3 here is CASSAGPGGELFF. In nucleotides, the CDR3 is TGTGCCAGCAGCGCAGGGCCTGGCGGGGAGCTGTTTTTT. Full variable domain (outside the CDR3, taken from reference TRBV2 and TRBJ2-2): EPEVTQTPSHQVTQMGQEVILRCVPISNHLYFYWYRQILGQKVEFLVSFYNNEISEKSEIFDDQFSVERPDGSNFTLKIRSTKLEDSAMYFCASSAGPGGELFFGEGSRLTVL.

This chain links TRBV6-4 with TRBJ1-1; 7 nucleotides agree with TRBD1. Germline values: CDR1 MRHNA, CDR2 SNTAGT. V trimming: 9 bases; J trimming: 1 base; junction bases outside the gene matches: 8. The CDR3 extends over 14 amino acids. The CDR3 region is CARPQQGQNTEAFF. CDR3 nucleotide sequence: TGTGCCAGACCCCAACAGGGGCAGAACACTGAAGCTTTCTTT.